The clone carrying this T cell receptor (beta chain) was observed a few times. No antigen is known for it. TCRdb called the RT-PCR reads again in MiXCR, with one record for every CDR3 protein. This sample has about 830,000 distinct CDR3 sequences; 18% occur once, and the top ten carry about 11%. This entry belongs to a study of response to subunit inactivated influenza vaccine. Findings and limits, study-wide: Few new T cells, the authors suggested, are recruited by each seasonal influenza vaccination.

V gave up 1 base and J gave up 4 bases, with 8 bases separating them. Germline V lookup: CDR1 DFQATT, CDR2 SNEGSKA (reference sequence). The CDR3 sequence is 14 residues long. V usage is TRBV20-1 and J usage is TRBJ2-6, with a weak D call TRBD1 (5 bases). The material was PBMCs from blood, obtained more than 4 days after vaccination. The source of this sequence is a man in his fifties or sixties who received an inactivated influenza vaccine. The CDR3 protein is CSARARQGANVLTF. CDR3 DNA sequence: TGCAGTGCTAGAGCAAGACAGGGGGCCAACGTCCTGACTTTC.